A single sample is the source of the 30 T cell receptor beta chains below, sequenced in a study of shared clonotypes between healthy human individuals. Repertoires were generated with immunoSEQ multiplex PCR, while TCRdb's copy carries only in-frame clones and drops some. The table has 2 million to 2.5 million clones, roughly 95% seen once; the top ten hold roughly 0.13%. The specimen sequenced was naive CD4+ T cells sorted from blood. The sample's subset: CD45RA+ positively selected. These receptors were taken from a man between 18 and 35 years old in good health.

The CDR3, as DNA: TGCGCCAGCGAAACGGGACTAGCGGGAATCGGGCAGTTCTTC. Translated: CASETGLAGIGQFF. This chain uses TRBV10-2 with TRBJ2-1; 13 positions agree with TRBD2. Germline CDR1 WSHSY, CDR2 SAAADI. This CDR3 comprises 14 residues. The V gene end was trimmed by 8 bases and the J gene end by 12 bases; junction bases not matched to a gene: 10.

With respect to this clone: Different DNA sequences within this sample yield the same CDR3. This chain links TRBV9 with TRBJ2-5; 14 bases fit TRBD2. CDR1 is SGDLS and CDR2 is YYNGEE in the germline V gene. The CDR3 is 16 residues long. With 3 bases clipped from V and 2 bases from J, the junction kept 3 bases outside the gene matches. As DNA, the CDR3 is TGTGCCAGCAGCGGCGGACTAGCGGGGGGTCAAGAGACCCAGTACTTC. This gives the protein CASSGGLAGGQETQYF.

The V call is TRBV6-5, the J call TRBJ2-2; no reliable D call. The germline V gene encodes CDR1 MNHEY and CDR2 SVGAGI. Trimming pared 6 bases from V and 6 bases from J, leaving 8 bases between. The CDR3 extends over 12 amino acids. This CDR3 reads CASRVGSGELFF. The CDR3 region has the DNA TGTGCCAGCAGGGTTGGGTCCGGGGAGCTGTTTTTT.

The count of this clone is one. The same CDR3 is also encoded by other DNA sequences in this sample. This chain joins TRBV6-5 and TRBJ1-2, with TRBD1 matching over 9 bases. With V trimmed by 6 bases and J by 2 bases, 1 base remained unmatched. The CDR3 contains 13 residues. Germline V lookup: CDR1 MNHEY, CDR2 SVGAGI. The CDR3 DNA follows: TGTGCCAGCAGACAGGGGGCGAACTATGGCTACACCTTC. It encodes CASRQGANYGYTF.

The CDR3 region has the DNA TGTGCCAGCAGTGGGGAGAGTTTATTCAATGAGCAGTTCTTC. It encodes CASSGESLFNEQFF. The chain couples TRBV2 to TRBJ2-1, with D maybe TRBD2 (5 bases). The length of the CDR3 is 14 residues. CDR1 is SNHLY, CDR2 FYNNEI, per germline. The V end was cut by 4 bases, the J end by 6 bases, with 13 bases between. Supplemented by reference TRBV2 and TRBJ2-1, the full variable domain reads EPEVTQTPSHQVTQMGQEVILRCVPISNHLYFYWYRQILGQKVEFLVSFYNNEISEKSEIFDDQFSVERPDGSNFTLKIRSTKLEDSAMYFCASSGESLFNEQFFGPGTRLTVL.

This chain connects TRBV29-1 to TRBJ1-5; no firm D call. Germline V lookup: CDR1 SQVTM, CDR2 ANQGSEA. Trimming left V 4 bases short and J 1 base short, with 5 bases between. This CDR3 has 12 amino acids. The CDR3 DNA reads as TGCAGCGTTGCCAGCAGCAATCAGCCCCAGCATTTT. This gives the protein CSVASSNQPQHF.

The V and J genes are TRBV7-9 and TRBJ2-5; D might be TRBD2 (7 bases). This CDR3 has 16 amino acids. V was clipped by 1 base and J by 2 bases, with 14 bases between them. Germline assignment: CDR1 SEHNR and CDR2 FQNEAQ (reference sequence). CDR3 in amino acids: CASSLDVGGPQETQYF. CDR3 nucleotide sequence: TGTGCCAGCAGCTTAGATGTGGGGGGGCCTCAAGAGACCCAGTACTTC.

This clone was recorded once. The gene calls are TRBV10-3 and TRBJ1-2; D uncertain. The CDR3 loop spans 12 amino acids. Looked up from germline, CDR1 is ENHRY and CDR2 is SYGVKD. The V gene lost 2 bases and the J gene lost 1 base, with 2 bases spanning the gap. CDR3 sequence (DNA): TGTGCCATCAGTGAGCTTAACTATGGCTACACCTTC. This encodes CAISELNYGYTF.

This chain links TRBV6-1 with TRBJ1-6; TRBD1 might be the D (5 bases). CDR3 length equals 17 residues. The germline V gene has CDR1 MNHNS and CDR2 SASEGT. Trimming removed 1 base from V and 0 bases from J, with 10 bases in between. CDR3 nucleotides: TGTGCCAGCAGTGAAGACAGGCCGTTCTCCTATAATTCACCCCTCCACTTT. Encoded protein: CASSEDRPFSYNSPLHF.

V gene TRBV6-1 combines with J gene TRBJ1-4; tentative D call: TRBD1 (5 bases). This CDR3 comprises 16 residues. Germline V gene lookup returns CDR1 MNHNS and CDR2 SASEGT. Trimming stripped 4 bases from V and 8 bases from J, with 20 bases between. CDR3 residues: CASSAPPGGSREKLFF. CDR3 nucleotide sequence: TGTGCCAGCAGTGCCCCCCCGGGGGGGTCGAGAGAAAAACTGTTTTTT.

The chain has TRBV30 and TRBJ1-2; TRBD1 might be the D (5 bases). Trimming took off 1 base at V and 4 bases at J, with 7 bases between the two ends. This CDR3 contains 12 residues. The V gene's germline CDR1 is GTSNPN and CDR2 SVGIG (reference sequence). In nucleotides, the CDR3 is TGTGCCTGGAGTGAGACAGTCTATGGCTACACCTTC. It codes for CAWSETVYGYTF.

V and J are TRBV18 and TRBJ2-7; D remains unclear. The ends were cut back, 1 base at V and 2 bases at J, with 6 bases in the middle. From germline, CDR1 is KGHSH and CDR2 LQKENI. CDR3 size: 13 residues. CDR3 sequence reads: CASSPQPTYEQYF. DNA for the CDR3: TGTGCCAGCTCACCACAGCCAACCTACGAGCAGTACTTC.

This clone was observed once. Other DNA sequences in this sample translate to the same CDR3. The chain links TRBV6-1 to TRBJ2-5, with 9 bases identical to TRBD2. The ends lost 8 bases at V and 5 bases at J; junction bases unmatched: 6. CDR3 length: 13 residues. CDR1 and CDR2 (germline): MNHNS, SASEGT. CDR3 sequence reads: CASSGTSQETQYF. The DNA of the CDR3 is TGTGCCAGCTCCGGGACTAGCCAGGAGACCCAGTACTTC.

The rearrangement links TRBV15 to TRBJ2-1; D unresolved. The germline gives CDR1 LNHNV, CDR2 YYDKDF (reference sequence). This CDR3 comprises 17 residues. Trimming removed 0 bases at V and 9 bases at J, with 21 bases between. CDR3 sequence (DNA): TGTGCCACCAGCAGAGATCGGACCCAAGGGCCCATCCCTGAGCAGTTCTTC. Translation: CATSRDRTQGPIPEQFF.

Comments on this clone: Other nucleotide sequences from this sample produce the same CDR3. V and J are TRBV18 and TRBJ2-5, with a weak D call TRBD2 (5 bases). V lost 3 bases and J lost 4, with 9 bases in between. Germline assignment: CDR1 KGHSH and CDR2 LQKENI. The CDR3 loop spans 13 amino acids. CDR3 residues: CASSPLAGETQYF. CDR3 nucleotide sequence: TGTGCCAGCTCACCGCTAGCAGGAGAGACCCAGTACTTC.

The CDR3 DNA follows: TGTGCCATACGCCCGGGGGAGAGGGGTTCGGTCTATGGCTACACCTTC. It specifies CAIRPGERGSVYGYTF. The rearrangement links TRBV21-1 to TRBJ1-2. TRBV21-1 is assigned pseudogene status. The CDR3 runs 16 residues.

The DNA for the CDR3 is TGTGCCAGCCGTGCGAACGGGAACACTGAAGCTTTCTTT. Translation: CASRANGNTEAFF. The chain uses TRBV6-1 and TRBJ1-1; D is ambiguous. The V end lost 8 bases, the J end lost 1 base, and 11 bases lay between the germline ends. CDR1 MNHNS and CDR2 SASEGT come from the germline V gene. The CDR3 is 13 amino acids.

The chain links TRBV5-6 to TRBJ1-1; D is unresolved. The V gene lost 4 bases and the J gene lost 4 bases, with 14 bases spanning the gap. Germline V gene lookup returns CDR1 SGHDT and CDR2 YYEEEE. This CDR3 has 14 residues. This CDR3 reads CASSPETRTTEAFF. The DNA of the CDR3 is TGTGCCAGCAGCCCAGAGACCCGGACCACTGAAGCTTTCTTT.

The CDR3 bases are TGTGCCACCAGCAGAGAGACCTACGAGCAGTACTTC. It codes for CATSRETYEQYF. J is TRBJ2-7 and V is TRBV15; D unresolved. Germline V CDR1 and CDR2: LNHNV, YYDKDF (reference sequence). The CDR3 is 12 residues long. V shed 0 bases and J shed 2 bases, with 2 bases lying between them.

The chain links TRBV5-6 to TRBJ1-2, with D possibly TRBD1 on 6 matching bases. This CDR3 is built from 13 residues. The germline CDR1 and CDR2 sequences are SGHDT and YYEEEE. Trimming removed 4 bases from V and 8 bases from J, with 15 bases in between. CDR3 in DNA: TGTGCCAGCAGCACACAGGGTGCGCGGGGCTACACCTTC. Residues: CASSTQGARGYTF.

The chain employs TRBV11-2 and TRBJ2-2, with 7 bases fitting TRBD1. The CDR3 consists of 15 residues. Germline V lookup: CDR1 SGHAT, CDR2 FQNNGV. V trimming: 1 base; J trimming: 5 bases; junction bases outside the gene matches: 4. CDR3 amino acids: CASSLAGTATGELFF. In nucleotides, the CDR3 is TGTGCCAGCAGCTTAGCCGGGACAGCGACCGGGGAGCTGTTTTTT.

V gene TRBV28 combines with J gene TRBJ2-5; TRBD2 is a possible D gene (6 bases). The CDR3 is 18 amino acids. Deletions cut 6 bases from V and 2 bases from J, with 25 bases between. Germline CDR1 and CDR2: MDHEN and SYDVKM. The CDR3 nucleotides read TGTGCCAGCAGCTCAAATTACGGGGGTAGCGGAGGGCAAGAGACCCAGTACTTC. It codes for CASSSNYGGSGGQETQYF.

The chain carries TRBV7-8 and TRBJ2-7, with D possibly TRBD2 on 6 matching bases. Germline CDR1 reads SGHVS; CDR2 reads FQNEAQ. This CDR3 contains 15 residues. V lost 2 bases and J 5 bases, leaving 16 bases between the germline ends. CDR3 protein: CASSLLLAASHEQYF. The CDR3 DNA follows: TGTGCCAGCAGCTTATTACTAGCAGCTTCCCACGAGCAGTACTTC.

A remark on this clone: Other DNA sequences within the sample encode an identical CDR3. The chain carries TRBV5-1 and TRBJ2-5, with D uncertain. The CDR3 length is 11 residues. V was clipped by 4 bases and J by 5 bases, with 6 bases between them. Germline CDR1 SGHRS, CDR2 YFSETQ. Here the CDR3 DNA reads TGCGCCAGCAGCCTGCGGGAGACCCAGTACTTC. Its translation: CASSLRETQYF.

The rearrangement joins TRBV28 to TRBJ1-6, with 7 bases lining up with TRBD1. Germline V gives CDR1 MDHEN, CDR2 SYDVKM. The CDR3 contains 17 residues. Trimming at V came to 2 bases and at J to 7 bases, leaving 11 bases not matched to a gene. CDR3 residues: CASSLRSTGAANSPLHF. For the CDR3, the DNA is TGTGCCAGCAGTTTACGCTCTACAGGGGCCGCAAATTCACCCCTCCACTTT.

The chain combines TRBV27 with TRBJ2-1; weak D call: TRBD2 (6 bases). The CDR3 runs 12 residues. Trimming cost V 3 bases and J 9 bases, with 9 bases left between them. Germline-derived CDR1 and CDR2 are MNHEY and SMNVEV (reference sequence). Here the CDR3 DNA reads TGTGCCAGCAGTTTTTCCGGGGGTGAGCAGTTCTTC. Translating gives CASSFSGGEQFF.

As concerns this clone: Other DNA sequences in this specimen translate into the identical CDR3. The rearrangement uses TRBV30 and TRBJ2-5, with 15 bases identical to TRBD2. Per the germline V gene, CDR1 is GTSNPN and CDR2 is SVGIG (reference sequence). The CDR3 spans 16 residues. Germline trimming cut 1 base from V and 2 bases from J; bases unmatched to any gene: 2. CDR3 sequence: CAWSAGTSGGQETQYF. CDR3 nucleotides: TGTGCCTGGAGTGCTGGGACTAGCGGGGGGCAAGAGACCCAGTACTTC.

The chain joins TRBV30 to TRBJ2-7; D possibly corresponds to TRBD1 (6 bases). This CDR3 has 14 amino acids. Looked up from germline, CDR1 is GTSNPN and CDR2 is SVGIG (reference sequence). V lost 1 base and J 2 bases, leaving 12 bases between the germline ends. The chain's CDR3 is CAWSAGTPTYEQYF. In nucleotides, the CDR3 is TGTGCCTGGAGTGCCGGGACACCAACCTACGAGCAGTACTTC.

This chain links TRBV2 with TRBJ2-5, with 7 bases matching TRBD2. The CDR3 length is 14 residues. Trimming took 4 bases from V and 5 from J; bases not matched to a gene: 7. CDR1 and CDR2 from the germline V gene are SNHLY and FYNNEI. CDR3 coding DNA: TGTGCCAGCAGTGGCCCGGGGGGTAGGGAGACCCAGTACTTC. Amino acids: CASSGPGGRETQYF.

The chain uses TRBV10-3 and TRBJ2-1; a possible D gene is TRBD2 (6 bases). CDR3 length: 13 amino acids. V was shortened by 4 bases and J by 10 bases, with 14 bases between the two germline ends. CDR1 and CDR2 (germline): ENHRY, SYGVKD. CDR3 region: CAISGLGEDEQFF. The CDR3 DNA is TGTGCCATCAGTGGGTTGGGGGAGGACGAGCAGTTCTTC.